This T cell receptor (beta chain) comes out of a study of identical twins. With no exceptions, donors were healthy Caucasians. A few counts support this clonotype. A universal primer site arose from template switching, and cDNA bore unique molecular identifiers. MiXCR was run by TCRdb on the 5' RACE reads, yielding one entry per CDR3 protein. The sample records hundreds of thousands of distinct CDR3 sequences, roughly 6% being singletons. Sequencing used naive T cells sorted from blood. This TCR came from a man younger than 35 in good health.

The CDR3 nucleotides are TGTGCCAGCAGTGAAGTACATGGCTACACCTTC. Residues: CASSEVHGYTF. This chain uses TRBV25-1 with TRBJ1-2; D not certain. The CDR3 runs to 11 residues. The V and J ends lost 2 bases and 6 bases respectively, with 4 bases between them. Germline values: CDR1 MGHDK, CDR2 SYGVNS.